This is a list of T cell receptor beta chains from one sample in a study of OX40 agonist ivuxolimab in advanced cancers. The repertoire was sequenced with immunoSEQ multiplex PCR; TCRdb's copy has only in-frame clones and lacks some. This table has 77,000 or so clones, 75% to 95% appearing once. The material sequenced was CD4+ or CD8+ T cells sorted from blood, taken in a trial of the OX40 agonist ivuxolimab. The receptors here all came from an adult with an advanced solid tumor such as melanoma, head and neck, liver or kidney cancer. Both conserved end residues are part of each CDR3. D genes are given only for firm matches. Only some rows state a clone size, as once, few, many or a class for expanded clones.

cdr3_aa cdr3_nt j_call d_call v_call clone_size
CASSPSGGGNNEQFF TGTGCCAGCAGCCCTAGCGGGGGAGGTAACAATGAGCAGTTCTTC TRBJ2-1 TRBD2 TRBV13 .
CASSQERGTEAFF TGTGCCAGCAGCCAAGAAAGGGGGACTGAAGCTTTCTTT TRBJ1-1 . TRBV14 once
CASSFGWGTEAFF TGCGCCAGCAGCTTCGGGTGGGGCACTGAAGCTTTCTTT TRBJ1-1 . TRBV5-1 .
CASSFQWGANTEAFF TGTGCCAGCAGCTTTCAATGGGGGGCAAACACTGAAGCTTTCTTT TRBJ1-1 . TRBV11-1 .
CASSSSVGRVAFF TGTGCCAGCAGCTCGAGTGTGGGACGGGTAGCTTTCTTT TRBJ1-1 . TRBV5-6 .
CASSLVVAGHYSYNSPLHF TGTGCCAGCAGTTTAGTGGTGGCGGGTCATTACTCCTATAATTCACCCCTCCACTTT TRBJ1-6 . TRBV28 .
CASTPNRNSLNTEAFF TGTGCCAGCACCCCAAACAGGAACAGTCTTAACACTGAAGCTTTCTTT TRBJ1-1 . TRBV27 .
CAIRHSGHLQETQYF TGTGCCATCAGGCACTCGGGACACCTCCAAGAGACCCAGTACTTC TRBJ2-5 . TRBV10-3 .
CASSFPGSPLHF TGTGCCAGCAGTTTCCCGGGTTCACCCCTCCACTTT TRBJ1-6 . TRBV28 .
CASSLLLGAQGGSPLHF TGTGCCAGCAGTTTACTTCTAGGGGCGCAGGGGGGATCACCCCTCCACTTT TRBJ1-6 TRBD1 TRBV28 .
CASTKAEGGPNTEAFF TGTGCCAGCACCAAGGCGGAGGGGGGGCCCAACACTGAAGCTTTCTTT TRBJ1-1 . TRBV6-8 .
CASSSPAINTEAFF TGTGCCAGCTCCTCCCCGGCAATAAACACTGAAGCTTTCTTT TRBJ1-1 . TRBV27 .
CASSIDGYQQFF TGTGCCAGTAGTATAGATGGGTATCAGCAGTTCTTC TRBJ2-1 . TRBV19 .
CASSPGTDTYGYTF TGTGCCAGCAGCCCCGGGACAGATACCTATGGCTACACCTTC TRBJ1-2 TRBD1 TRBV9 .
CASSLRGYGNTEAFF TGTGCCAGCAGTTTAAGAGGGTATGGGAACACTGAAGCTTTCTTT TRBJ1-1 . TRBV27 .
CASSLQGGDTEAFF TGTGCCAGCAGCTTACAGGGAGGGGACACTGAAGCTTTCTTT TRBJ1-1 . TRBV7-9 once
CASSMGSLDTQYF TGTGCCAGTAGTATGGGTAGTTTGGATACGCAGTATTTT TRBJ2-3 . TRBV19 .
CSALTDTQYF TGCAGTGCTCTCACAGATACGCAGTATTTT TRBJ2-3 . TRBV20-1 .
CASSLTGQGSGNTIYF TGCGCCAGCAGCTTGACAGGACAGGGCTCTGGAAACACCATATATTTT TRBJ1-3 TRBD1 TRBV5-1 .
CASSFSLAGVTDTQYF TGTGCCAGCAGCTTCTCACTAGCGGGAGTCACAGATACGCAGTATTTT TRBJ2-3 TRBD2 TRBV5-8 .
CASSEQAEGLEQYF TGCGCCAGCAGTGAGCAAGCAGAAGGGCTCGAGCAGTACTTC TRBJ2-7 . TRBV10-1 once
CASSSSRTSGGTRTDTQYF TGTGCCAGCAGCTCTAGTCGGACTAGCGGGGGGACCCGCACAGATACGCAGTATTTT TRBJ2-3 TRBD2 TRBV11-3 .